This TCR beta chain was recorded in a study of blood T cell repertoires in COVID-19. As for the study in general: Acute and convalescent COVID-19 samples came from the United States, Italy and Spain. PBMCs, B-cell-depleted T cells, or T cells were the source of the cDNA or gDNA that made up the material.

This clone was counted only a few times. Losses at the gene ends were 6 bases for V and 7 bases for J; bases not matched to a gene: 9. This CDR3 has 14 residues. Germline CDR1 and CDR2: KGHSH and LQKENI. As handled by the study authors: Counts of nucleated cells, estimated from reference gene primer amplification, were obtained. Assay used: immunoSEQ multiplex PCR; TCRdb lists only in-frame clones, some missing. V and J calls and clone size are those listed in that table; D and trimming were worked out from the DNA. In the table there are fewer than 7,500 clones, around 86% of which are singletons. The chain has TRBV18 and TRBJ2-1; TRBD1 aligns across 7 bases. This TCR was sampled from a human donor with active COVID-19. The donor label of this sample is uncertain. The source material was peripheral blood. The DNA for the CDR3 is TGTGCCAGCTCTCAAGCGACAGGGTCAAATGAGCAGTTCTTC. It codes for CASSQATGSNEQFF.